A selection of T cell receptor beta chains follows, all from one sample in a study of T cell responses to AZD1222 COVID-19 vaccine. Profiling relied on immunoSEQ multiplex PCR, and the TCRdb table lists in-frame clones only, not all of them. The sample carries 200,000 to 250,000 clones, around 94% recorded once. The sample in question was peripheral blood, obtained 28 days after the second dose of the MenACWY control vaccine. These receptors came from an adult who received the MenACWY meningococcal vaccine as a control. Both conserved end residues are part of each CDR3. The D gene is left open where the match is weak. Size is stated for part of the rows, as once, few or many counts, or as a class when the clone is expanded.

>.|TRBJ1-4|TRBV3-1/TRBV3-2|.
TGTGCCAGCAGCCTGACAGGAATTAATGAAAAACTGTTTTTT
CASSLTGINEKLFF
>.|TRBJ2-7|TRBV28|TRBD2
TGTGCCAGCAGTAAAAGGACTAGCGGAGCCTACGAGCAGTACTTC
CASSKRTSGAYEQYF
>.|TRBJ2-5|TRBV5-4|.
TGTGCCAGCAGCTTGGTTGCTGGGGAGACCCAGTACTTC
CASSLVAGETQYF
>.|TRBJ1-1|TRBV10-3|.
TGTGCCATCAGTGAGAACGGTGGGGGCGCGGTGAAAGCTTTCTTT
CAISENGGGAVKAFF
>.|TRBJ2-2|TRBV5-4|.
TGTGCCAGCAGCTTGGAGGGCATCACGAACACCGGGGAGCTGTTTTTT
CASSLEGITNTGELFF
>.|TRBJ2-7|TRBV30|.
TGTGCCTGGAGTTCAGGGGCAGGCGAGCAGTACTTC
CAWSSGAGEQYF
>.|TRBJ1-5|TRBV7-5|.
TGTGTCAGAAGCCCCGGGGGACAAATAGTTACCTGGGGCAATCAGCCCCAGCATTTT
CVRSPGGQIVTWGNQPQHF
>once|TRBJ2-7|TRBV11-3|.
TGTGCCAGCAGCCCCGGAGGAGAGGGTGGGCACGAGCAGTACTTC
CASSPGGEGGHEQYF
>.|TRBJ2-5|TRBV6-5|TRBD2
TGTGCCAGCAGCTTCCGAGGAGCGGGGGAAGAGACCCAGTACTTC
CASSFRGAGEETQYF
>.|TRBJ1-1|TRBV13|TRBD1
TGTGCCAGCAGCTTAGGACAGGGGAGTAACACTGAAGCTTTCTTT
CASSLGQGSNTEAFF
>.|TRBJ1-1|TRBV7-2|.
TGTGCCAGCAGCTTATCGCTGAACACTGAAGCTTTCTTT
CASSLSLNTEAFF
>.|TRBJ2-2|TRBV9|.
TGTGCCAGCAGCGTATCCGGGGGGAACACCGGGGAGCTGTTTTTT
CASSVSGGNTGELFF
>.|TRBJ1-1|TRBV19|.
TGTGCCAGTAGTGAAACAGCGGACACTGAAGCTTTCTTT
CASSETADTEAFF
>.|TRBJ2-7|TRBV3-1/TRBV3-2|TRBD2
TGTGCCAGCAGCCAAGATACTAGCGGGATCGAGCAGTACTTC
CASSQDTSGIEQYF
>.|TRBJ2-7|TRBV28|.
TGTGCCAGCAGTTTGGCACACTACGAGCAGTACTTC
CASSLAHYEQYF
>.|TRBJ2-7|TRBV6-5|.
TGTGCCAGCACCGGGATTTCTGGGGAGCAGTACTTC
CASTGISGEQYF
>.|TRBJ2-7|TRBV6-5|.
TGTGCCAGCAGTTACAAAGGGGGACCCTCCTACGAGCAGTACTTC
CASSYKGGPSYEQYF
>.|TRBJ1-1|TRBV3-1/TRBV3-2|.
TGTGCCAGCAGCCAAGGGTCGGGGGGGAACACTGAAGCTTTCTTT
CASSQGSGGNTEAFF
>once|TRBJ2-4|TRBV4-3|.
TGCGCCAGCAGCCAAGATCTGGGAAACATTCAGTACTTC
CASSQDLGNIQYF
>.|TRBJ1-4|TRBV7-9|.
TGTGCCAGCAGCTTCCTAGGGGCAGGTGAAAAACTGTTTTTT
CASSFLGAGEKLFF
>.|TRBJ2-1|TRBV4-2|TRBD2
TGTGCCAGCAGCCAAGGGGGAGGGCAGGGCTACAATGAGCAGTTCTTC
CASSQGGGQGYNEQFF
>.|TRBJ1-1|TRBV28|.
TGTGCCAGCAGTCTACAACTGGGCGGGAACACTGAAGCTTTCTTT
CASSLQLGGNTEAFF
>.|TRBJ1-4|TRBV7-9|TRBD1
TGTGCCAGCAGCTCGGACAGGGCAACTAATGAAAAACTGTTTTTT
CASSSDRATNEKLFF
>.|TRBJ2-3|TRBV27|.
TGTGCCAGCAGTTCATCGGGGGATGCGAAAACAGATACGCAGTATTTT
CASSSSGDAKTDTQYF
>once|TRBJ2-3|TRBV6-2/TRBV6-3|.
TGTGCCAGCAGCGGACAGAATGAAATCGAAAAAGCGCAGTATTTT
CASSGQNEIEKAQYF
>.|TRBJ2-4|TRBV7-2|TRBD1
TGTGCCAGCAGCTTAGTTCCGGTGCAGGGGGCGAGGGACATTCAGTACTTC
CASSLVPVQGARDIQYF
>.|TRBJ1-6|TRBV28|.
TGTGCCAGCAGTTCAACGACGGTGAATAATTCACCCCTCCACTTT
CASSSTTVNNSPLHF
>.|TRBJ1-6|TRBV4-3|.
TGCGCCAGCAGGGGTGGAACGGGACAAAATAATTCACCCCTCCACTTT
CASRGGTGQNNSPLHF
>.|TRBJ2-7|TRBV3-1/TRBV3-2|.
TGTGCCAGCAGCCAGGACGACTTGTACGAGCAGTACTTC
CASSQDDLYEQYF
>.|TRBJ1-1|TRBV6-5|.
TGTGCCAGCAGTCAGGACGGGAACACTGAAGCTTTCTTT
CASSQDGNTEAFF
>.|TRBJ1-2|TRBV29-1|.
TGCAGCGCAACAGGGAGGGCTGGCTACACCTTC
CSATGRAGYTF
>.|TRBJ1-1|TRBV7-5|.
TGTGCCAGAAGCCCCGGGACAGGGGAGAGCACTGAAGCTTTCTTT
CARSPGTGESTEAFF
>once|TRBJ2-7|TRBV5-4|.
TGTGCCAGCAGCTTGCCAGCCTCCTACGAGCAGTACTTC
CASSLPASYEQYF
>.|TRBJ1-4|TRBV5-4|TRBD1
TGTGCCAGCAGCCTACAGGGGGCTAATGAAAAACTGTTTTTT
CASSLQGANEKLFF
>.|TRBJ2-3|TRBV24-1|.
TGTGCCACCAGTGGGGACTCAAAAAGCACAGATACGCAGTATTTT
CATSGDSKSTDTQYF
>.|TRBJ2-7|TRBV7-4|TRBD1
TGTGCCAGCAGCTTACAGGACAGGGAACCCCACGAGCAGTACTTC
CASSLQDREPHEQYF
>.|TRBJ1-6|TRBV30|TRBD1
TGTGCCTGGAACGGACAGGGGGATTCACCCCTCCACTTT
CAWNGQGDSPLHF
>.|TRBJ1-2|TRBV4-2|.
TGTGCCAGCAGCCAACAACAGGGCCCCTATGGCTACACCTTC
CASSQQQGPYGYTF
>once|TRBJ2-1|TRBV24-1|TRBD2
TGTGCCACCAGTGATCCCGGGATAGCGGGAGACGGTGAGCAGTTCTTC
CATSDPGIAGDGEQFF
>.|TRBJ2-7|TRBV7-2|.
TGTGCCAGCAGCTTAGGCTGGGGTGTCTCGCGGGAGCAGTACTTC
CASSLGWGVSREQYF
>.|TRBJ1-5|TRBV6-2/TRBV6-3|.
TGTGCCAGCAGCCGGTGGGCCCAGACGAATCAGCCCCAGCATTTT
CASSRWAQTNQPQHF
>.|TRBJ2-1|TRBV9|TRBD2
TGTGCCAGCAGCGTAGACGTGCGGGGGAATTGGAATGAGCAGTTCTTC
CASSVDVRGNWNEQFF
>once|TRBJ1-1|TRBV9|.
TGTGCCAGCAGCGAGTGGTCGAACACTGAAGCTTTCTTT
CASSEWSNTEAFF
>few|TRBJ1-1|TRBV29-1|.
TGCAGCGTGGGGGACGGTTCGAACACTGAAGCTTTCTTT
CSVGDGSNTEAFF
>.|TRBJ1-3|TRBV30|.
TGTGCCTGGGGTGACGGTTCTGGAAACACCATATATTTT
CAWGDGSGNTIYF
>once|TRBJ2-1|TRBV6-5|TRBD2
TGTGCCAGCAGCACCGGGACTAGCGGATCTGAGCAGTTCTTC
CASSTGTSGSEQFF
>.|TRBJ2-1|TRBV29-1|TRBD1
TGCAGCGTGGAGAGACAGGGGGTCCTGAATGAGCAGTTCTTC
CSVERQGVLNEQFF
>.|TRBJ1-2|TRBV28|TRBD1
TGTGCCAGCACCTCGGGACAGGGCCAGGGATATGGCTACACCTTC
CASTSGQGQGYGYTF
>.|TRBJ2-3|TRBV1|.
TGCACCAGCAGCCAAGACGGGACTAGCGGGACAAGGGTGAGGACAGATACGCAGTATTTT
CTSSQDGTSGTRVRTDTQYF
>.|TRBJ2-1|TRBV7-3|TRBD2
TGTGCCAGCAGCTTAGTAGCGGGGGGACTTTACAATGAGCAGTTCTTC
CASSLVAGGLYNEQFF
>.|TRBJ1-2|TRBV30|TRBD1
TGTGCCTGGAGAATCCTAAGGACAGGGAGTCGAATGGCTAACTATGGCTACACCTTC
CAWRILRTGSRMANYGYTF
>.|TRBJ1-6|TRBV4-3|.
TGCGCCAGCAGCCAAGATTCCGGGGTTAATTCACCCCTCCACTTT
CASSQDSGVNSPLHF
>.|TRBJ1-3|TRBV30|.
TGTGCCTGGAGTGTTCGAGGCTCTGGAAACACCATATATTTT
CAWSVRGSGNTIYF